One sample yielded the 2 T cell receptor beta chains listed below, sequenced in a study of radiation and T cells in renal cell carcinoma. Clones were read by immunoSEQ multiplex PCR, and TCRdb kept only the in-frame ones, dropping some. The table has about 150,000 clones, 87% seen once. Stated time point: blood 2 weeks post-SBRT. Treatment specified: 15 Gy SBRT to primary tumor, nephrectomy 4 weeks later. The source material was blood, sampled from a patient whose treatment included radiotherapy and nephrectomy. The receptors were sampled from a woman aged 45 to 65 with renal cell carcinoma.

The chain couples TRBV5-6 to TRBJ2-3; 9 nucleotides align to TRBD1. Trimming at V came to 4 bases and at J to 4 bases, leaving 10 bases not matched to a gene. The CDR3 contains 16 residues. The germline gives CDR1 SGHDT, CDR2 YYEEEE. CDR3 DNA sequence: TGTGCCAGCAGCCTGAAACACAGGGGGCGGTCAGATACGCAGTATTTT. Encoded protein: CASSLKHRGRSDTQYF.

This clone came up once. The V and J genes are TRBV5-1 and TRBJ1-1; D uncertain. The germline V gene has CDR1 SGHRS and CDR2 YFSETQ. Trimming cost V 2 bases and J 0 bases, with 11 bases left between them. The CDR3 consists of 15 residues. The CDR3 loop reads CASSLSGAMNTEAFF. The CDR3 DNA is TGCGCCAGCAGCTTATCCGGCGCAATGAACACTGAAGCTTTCTTT.